This T cell receptor beta chain was sequenced in a study of tumor-infiltrating lymphocytes in primary liver carcinoma. Turning to the study itself: There were roughly 3.65 to 7.5 million productive TCRbeta reads per sample, a yield similar across tissue types.

From approximately 450 ng total RNA, TCR beta cDNA was generated with a primer in the constant region. Generation of the TCR beta libraries relied on three nested multiplex PCR rounds using slightly modified ARM-PCR. The two initial PCR rounds, nine to eleven cycles each, used TRBV1-TRBV30 forward and C-beta reverse primers. TCRdb re-called the multiplex PCR reads with MiXCR, one entry per CDR3 protein. The sample includes 330,000 or so distinct CDR3 sequences, approximately 65% of them seen just once. General observations from the study: Because the samples were bulk unsorted, the study did not compare CD4+ and CD8+ repertoires.

The CDR3 has 13 residues. The ends were cut back, 7 bases at V and 4 bases at J, with 11 bases in the middle. Per the germline V gene, CDR1 is MDHEN and CDR2 is SYDVKM. Unsorted whole blood supplied the RNA, and germline DNA was extracted too. This clonotype was seen a single time. Its antigen is still unknown. This receptor was taken from a man between 40 and 49 years old with primary liver carcinoma and hepatitis B virus infection. The source material was peripheral blood. The chain joins TRBV28 to TRBJ1-5, with a tentative D call TRBD1 (5 bases). DNA of the CDR3: TGTGCCAGCAAGGGGCCTAGGAATCAGCCCCAGCATTTT. Protein: CASKGPRNQPQHF.